This T cell receptor (beta chain) appears in the sequencing data of a study of T-cell memory formation after mild COVID-19. The CDR3 runs 11 residues. The V end lost 6 bases, the J end lost 3 bases, and 0 bases lay between the germline ends. Per the germline V gene, CDR1 is MNHNS and CDR2 is SASEGT. MiXCR, applied by TCRdb to the 5' RACE reads, yields one record per CDR3 protein. The sample contains a few hundred thousand distinct CDR3 sequences, roughly 21% of which appear only once. This clonotype was seen more than once but under ten times. The source is an adult woman who had mild COVID-19 (a few samples of this study predate the infection). Cell type and time point are not known. Sequencing used PBMCs or a T cell subset sorted from them (not recorded which). V usage is TRBV6-1 and J usage is TRBJ1-6; D uncertain. The CDR3, as DNA: TGTGCCAGCAGCTATAATTCACCCCTCCACTTT. It is translated as CASSYNSPLHF.